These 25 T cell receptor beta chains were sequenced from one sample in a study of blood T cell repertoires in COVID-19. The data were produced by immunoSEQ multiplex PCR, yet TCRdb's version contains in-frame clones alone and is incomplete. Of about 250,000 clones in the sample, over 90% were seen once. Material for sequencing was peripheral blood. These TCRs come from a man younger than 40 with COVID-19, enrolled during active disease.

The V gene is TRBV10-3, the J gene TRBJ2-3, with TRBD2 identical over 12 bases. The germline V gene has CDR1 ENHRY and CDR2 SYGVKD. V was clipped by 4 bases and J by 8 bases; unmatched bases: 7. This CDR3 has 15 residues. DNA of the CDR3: TGTGCCATCAGTGGGCTAGCGGGGGGGGAGGGTACGCAGTATTTT. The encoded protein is CAISGLAGGEGTQYF.

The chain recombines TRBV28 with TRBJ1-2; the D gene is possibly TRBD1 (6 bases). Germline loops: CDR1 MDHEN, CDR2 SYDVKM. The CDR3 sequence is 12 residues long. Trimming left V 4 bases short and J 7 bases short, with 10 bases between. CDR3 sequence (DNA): TGTGCCAGCAGTTCCGGGACAACTGGCTACACCTTC. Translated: CASSSGTTGYTF.

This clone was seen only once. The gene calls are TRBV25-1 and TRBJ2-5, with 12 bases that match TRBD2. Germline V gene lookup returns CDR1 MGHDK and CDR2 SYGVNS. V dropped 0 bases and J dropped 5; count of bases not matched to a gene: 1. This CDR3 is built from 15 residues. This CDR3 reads CASSEYLAGGETQYF. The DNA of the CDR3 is TGTGCCAGCAGTGAATACCTAGCGGGGGGGGAGACCCAGTACTTC.

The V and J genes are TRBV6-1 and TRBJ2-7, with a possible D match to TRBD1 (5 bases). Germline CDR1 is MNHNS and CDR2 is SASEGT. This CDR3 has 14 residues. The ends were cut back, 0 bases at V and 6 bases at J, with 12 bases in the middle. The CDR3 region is CASSEALRDIEQYF. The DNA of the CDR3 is TGTGCCAGCAGTGAAGCCCTCAGGGATATCGAGCAGTACTTC.

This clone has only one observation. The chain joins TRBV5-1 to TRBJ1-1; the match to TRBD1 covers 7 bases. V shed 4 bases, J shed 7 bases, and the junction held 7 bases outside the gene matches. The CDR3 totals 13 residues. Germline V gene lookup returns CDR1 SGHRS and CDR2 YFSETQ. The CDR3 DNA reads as TGCGCCAGCAGCGCGACAGGGCGGGGTGAAGCTTTCTTT. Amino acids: CASSATGRGEAFF.

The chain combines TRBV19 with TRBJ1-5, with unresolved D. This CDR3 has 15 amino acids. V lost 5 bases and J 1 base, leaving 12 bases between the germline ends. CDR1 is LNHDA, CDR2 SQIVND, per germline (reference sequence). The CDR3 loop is CASSHEKHSNQPQHF. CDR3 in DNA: TGTGCCAGTAGTCACGAAAAACACAGCAATCAGCCCCAGCATTTT.

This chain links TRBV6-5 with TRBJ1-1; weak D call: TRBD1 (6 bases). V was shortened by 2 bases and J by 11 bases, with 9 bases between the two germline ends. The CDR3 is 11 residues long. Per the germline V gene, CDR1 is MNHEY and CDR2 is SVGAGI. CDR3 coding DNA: TGTGCCAGCAGTTACGGGACAACCGCTTTCTTT. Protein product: CASSYGTTAFF.

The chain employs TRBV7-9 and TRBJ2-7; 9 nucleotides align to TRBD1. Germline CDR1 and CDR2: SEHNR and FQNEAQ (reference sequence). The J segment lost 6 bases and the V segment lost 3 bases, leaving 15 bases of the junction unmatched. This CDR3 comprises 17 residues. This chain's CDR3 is CASSFNIRTGVFSEQYF. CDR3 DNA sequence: TGTGCCAGCAGCTTTAATATCAGGACAGGGGTCTTCTCCGAGCAGTACTTC.

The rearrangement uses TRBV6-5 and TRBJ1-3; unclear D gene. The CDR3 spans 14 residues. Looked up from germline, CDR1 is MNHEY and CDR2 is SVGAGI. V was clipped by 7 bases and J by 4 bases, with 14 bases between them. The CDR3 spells CASKRAGTGNTIYF. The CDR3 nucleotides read TGTGCCAGCAAGAGGGCAGGAACAGGAAACACCATATATTTT.

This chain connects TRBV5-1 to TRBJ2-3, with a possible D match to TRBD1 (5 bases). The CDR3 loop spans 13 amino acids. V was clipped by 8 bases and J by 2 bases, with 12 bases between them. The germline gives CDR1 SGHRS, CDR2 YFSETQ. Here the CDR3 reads CASNDSPTDTQYF. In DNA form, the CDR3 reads TGCGCCAGTAATGACAGTCCCACAGATACGCAGTATTTT.

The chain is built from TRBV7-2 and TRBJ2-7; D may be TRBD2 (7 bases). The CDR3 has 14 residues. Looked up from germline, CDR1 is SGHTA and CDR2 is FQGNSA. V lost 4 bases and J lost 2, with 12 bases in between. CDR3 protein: CASSSPGGPYEQYF. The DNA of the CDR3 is TGTGCCAGCAGCTCCCCCGGGGGGCCCTACGAGCAGTACTTC. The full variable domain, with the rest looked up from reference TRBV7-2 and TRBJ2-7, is GAGVSQSPSNKVTEKGKDVELRCDPISGHTALYWYRQSLGQGLEFLIYFQGNSAPDKSGLPSDRFSAERTGGSVSTLTIQRTQQEDSAVYLCASSSPGGPYEQYFGPGTRLTVT.

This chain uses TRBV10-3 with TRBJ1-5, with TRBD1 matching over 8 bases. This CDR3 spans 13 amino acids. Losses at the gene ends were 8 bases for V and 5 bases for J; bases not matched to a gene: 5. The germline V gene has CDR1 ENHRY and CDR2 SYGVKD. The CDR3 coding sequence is TGTGCCATCGCGACACAGGGGGATCAGCCCCAGCATTTT. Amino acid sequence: CAIATQGDQPQHF.

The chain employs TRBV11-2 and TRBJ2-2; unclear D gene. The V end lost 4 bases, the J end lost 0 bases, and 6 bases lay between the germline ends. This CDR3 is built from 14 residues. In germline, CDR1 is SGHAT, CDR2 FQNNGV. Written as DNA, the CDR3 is TGTGCCAGCAGCTCGAGATCGAACACCGGGGAGCTGTTTTTT. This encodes CASSSRSNTGELFF.

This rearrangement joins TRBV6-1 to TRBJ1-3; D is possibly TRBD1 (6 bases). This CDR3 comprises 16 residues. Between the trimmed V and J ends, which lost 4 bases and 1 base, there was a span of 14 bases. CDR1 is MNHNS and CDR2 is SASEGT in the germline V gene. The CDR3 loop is CASSAPAQGSGNTIYF. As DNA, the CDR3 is TGTGCCAGCAGTGCCCCGGCACAGGGTTCTGGAAACACCATATATTTT.

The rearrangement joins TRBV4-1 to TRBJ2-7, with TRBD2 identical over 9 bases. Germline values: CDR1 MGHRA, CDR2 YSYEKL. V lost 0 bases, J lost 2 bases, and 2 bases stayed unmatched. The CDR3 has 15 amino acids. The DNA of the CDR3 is TGCGCCAGCAGCCAAGAGGCTAGCGGGGCCTACGAGCAGTACTTC. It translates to CASSQEASGAYEQYF.

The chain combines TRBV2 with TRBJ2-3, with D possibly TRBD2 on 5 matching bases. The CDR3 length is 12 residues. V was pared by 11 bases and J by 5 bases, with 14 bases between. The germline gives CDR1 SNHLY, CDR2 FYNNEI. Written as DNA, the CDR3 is TGTGCCGGGAGCCGGGGTGTAGATACGCAGTATTTT. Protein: CAGSRGVDTQYF.

The DNA of the CDR3 is TGTGCCAGCAGGACCGGACAGGGCTACGAGCAGTACTTC. It specifies CASRTGQGYEQYF. The chain uses TRBV7-9 and TRBJ2-7; 8 bases agree with TRBD1. The V gene's germline CDR1 is SEHNR and CDR2 FQNEAQ (reference sequence). The CDR3 runs 13 residues. The V and J ends lost 6 bases and 3 bases, in that order; junction bases with no gene match: 4.

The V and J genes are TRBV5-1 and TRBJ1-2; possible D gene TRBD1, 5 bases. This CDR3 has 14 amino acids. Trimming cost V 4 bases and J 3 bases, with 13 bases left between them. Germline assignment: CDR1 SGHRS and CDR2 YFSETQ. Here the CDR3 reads CASSLGDRDYGYTF. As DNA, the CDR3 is TGCGCCAGCAGCCTAGGTGACAGAGACTATGGCTACACCTTC.

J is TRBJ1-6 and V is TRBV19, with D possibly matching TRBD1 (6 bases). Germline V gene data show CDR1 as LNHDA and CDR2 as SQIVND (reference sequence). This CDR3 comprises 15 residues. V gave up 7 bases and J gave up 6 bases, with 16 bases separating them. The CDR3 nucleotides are TGTGCCAGTAACCCCGCGCAGGGGTTTAATTCACCCCTCCACTTT. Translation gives CASNPAQGFNSPLHF.

CDR3 coding DNA: TGCGCCAGCAGCCAAGTCGGTGCCAAAACGGAGACCCAGTACTTC. This encodes CASSQVGAKTETQYF. The rearrangement links TRBV4-1 to TRBJ2-5; D ambiguous. From germline, CDR1 is MGHRA and CDR2 YSYEKL. The CDR3 is 15 residues long. V lost 1 base, J lost 5 bases, and 14 bases lay in between.

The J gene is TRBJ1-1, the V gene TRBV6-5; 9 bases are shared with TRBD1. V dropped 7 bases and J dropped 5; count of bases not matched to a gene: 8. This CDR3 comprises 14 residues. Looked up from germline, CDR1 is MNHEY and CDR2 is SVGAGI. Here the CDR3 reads CASKNTGGWTEAFF. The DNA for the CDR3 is TGTGCCAGCAAGAATACAGGGGGCTGGACTGAAGCTTTCTTT.

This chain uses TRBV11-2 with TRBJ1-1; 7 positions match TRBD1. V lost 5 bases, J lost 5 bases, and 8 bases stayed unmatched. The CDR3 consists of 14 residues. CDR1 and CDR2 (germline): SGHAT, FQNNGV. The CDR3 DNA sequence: TGTGCCAGCAGCCCCCGGACAGGAGGAACTGAAGCTTTCTTT. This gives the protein CASSPRTGGTEAFF.

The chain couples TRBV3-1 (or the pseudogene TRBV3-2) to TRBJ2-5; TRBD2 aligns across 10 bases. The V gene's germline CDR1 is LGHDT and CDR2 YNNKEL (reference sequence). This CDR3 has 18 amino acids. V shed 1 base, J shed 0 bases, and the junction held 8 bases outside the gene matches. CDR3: CASSQGLAGEGYQETQYF. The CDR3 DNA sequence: TGTGCCAGCAGCCAAGGGCTAGCGGGGGAGGGGTACCAAGAGACCCAGTACTTC.

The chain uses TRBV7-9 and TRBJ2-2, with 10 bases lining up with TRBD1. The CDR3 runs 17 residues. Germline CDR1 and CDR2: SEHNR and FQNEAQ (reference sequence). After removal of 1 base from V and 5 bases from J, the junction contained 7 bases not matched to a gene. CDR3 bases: TGTGCCAGCAGCTTAGGCGACAGGGGGCTTTTGACCGGGGAGCTGTTTTTT. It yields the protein CASSLGDRGLLTGELFF.

As DNA, the CDR3 is TGCGCCAGCTCAGCGGGGAACACTGAAGCTTTCTTT. It translates to CASSAGNTEAFF. The chain joins TRBV10-1 to TRBJ1-1, with D hard to call. V was trimmed by 8 bases and J by 1 base, leaving 8 bases between them. The CDR3 contains 12 residues. CDR1 and CDR2 (germline): WNHNN, SYGVQD (reference sequence).